This TCR beta chain comes out of a study of blood T cells in healthy people across ages. Researchers isolated at least 6.5 million PBMCs per sample. Sample-barcoded 5' priming and a J-beta primer mix drove a second PCR of about 6 to 12 cycles. A tag from a template-switch adaptor with 12 random nucleotides marked each cDNA molecule. TCRdb analysed the 5' RACE reads with MiXCR anew, one entry per CDR3 protein. Of 790,000 or so distinct CDR3 sequences detected, 56% appear once; the ten largest clones hold more than 25%. This receptor was taken from a man in his forties in good health. Source material: blood.

The CDR3 sequence is CAISGGTSANEQFF. The CDR3 bases are TGTGCCATCAGTGGGGGGACTAGCGCCAATGAGCAGTTCTTC. V is TRBV10-3 and J is TRBJ2-1; 10 positions agree with TRBD2. The CDR3 is 14 residues long. Trimming took 4 bases from V and 6 from J; bases not matched to a gene: 3. The germline V gene encodes CDR1 ENHRY and CDR2 SYGVKD.